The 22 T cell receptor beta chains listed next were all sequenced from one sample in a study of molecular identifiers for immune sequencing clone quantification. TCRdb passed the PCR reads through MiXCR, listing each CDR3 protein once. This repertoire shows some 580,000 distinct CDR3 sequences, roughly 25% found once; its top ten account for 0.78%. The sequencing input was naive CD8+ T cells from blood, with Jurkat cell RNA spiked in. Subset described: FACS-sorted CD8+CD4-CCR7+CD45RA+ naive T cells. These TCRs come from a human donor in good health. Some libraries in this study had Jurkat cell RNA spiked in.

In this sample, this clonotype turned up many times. CDR3 bases: TGCGCCAGCAGTGCGAGAGGTAGGACAGGGGTGTATGAGCAGTTCTTC. It specifies CASSARGRTGVYEQFF. The chain links TRBV4-3 to TRBJ2-1; TRBD1 agrees at 9 bases. The CDR3 is 16 residues long. Losses at the gene ends were 6 bases for V and 8 bases for J; bases not matched to a gene: 14. Germline CDR1 is LGHNA and CDR2 is YSLEER.

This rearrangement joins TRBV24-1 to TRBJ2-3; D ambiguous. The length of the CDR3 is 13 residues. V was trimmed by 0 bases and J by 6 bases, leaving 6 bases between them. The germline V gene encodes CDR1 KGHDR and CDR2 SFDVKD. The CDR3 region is CATSDLSVDTQYF. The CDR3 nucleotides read TGTGCCACCAGTGATTTGTCGGTTGATACGCAGTATTTT.

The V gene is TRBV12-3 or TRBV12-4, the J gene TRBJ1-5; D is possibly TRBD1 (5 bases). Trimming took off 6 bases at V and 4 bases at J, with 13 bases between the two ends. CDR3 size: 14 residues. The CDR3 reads CASSEPGANQPQHF. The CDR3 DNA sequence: TGTGCCAGCAGCGAACCCGGGGCGAATCAGCCCCAGCATTTT.

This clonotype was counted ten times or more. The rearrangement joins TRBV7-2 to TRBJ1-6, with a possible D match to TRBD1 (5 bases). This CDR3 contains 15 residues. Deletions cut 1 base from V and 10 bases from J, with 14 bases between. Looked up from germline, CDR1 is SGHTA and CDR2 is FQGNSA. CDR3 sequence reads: CASSLGGREESPLHF. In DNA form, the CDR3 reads TGTGCCAGCAGCTTAGGAGGCAGGGAGGAGTCACCCCTCCACTTT.

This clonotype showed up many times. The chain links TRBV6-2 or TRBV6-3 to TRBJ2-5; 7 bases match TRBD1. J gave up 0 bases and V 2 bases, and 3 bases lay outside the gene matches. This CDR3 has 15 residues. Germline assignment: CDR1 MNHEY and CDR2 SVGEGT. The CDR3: CASSYQGDDQETQYF. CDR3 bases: TGTGCCAGCAGTTACCAGGGGGATGACCAAGAGACCCAGTACTTC.

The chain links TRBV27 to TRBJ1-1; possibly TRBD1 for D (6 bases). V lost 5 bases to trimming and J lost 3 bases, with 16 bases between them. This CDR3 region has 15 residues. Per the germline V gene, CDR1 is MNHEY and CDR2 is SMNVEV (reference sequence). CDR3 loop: CASSTGFSLDTEAFF. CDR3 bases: TGTGCCAGCAGTACAGGGTTTTCACTCGACACTGAAGCTTTCTTT.

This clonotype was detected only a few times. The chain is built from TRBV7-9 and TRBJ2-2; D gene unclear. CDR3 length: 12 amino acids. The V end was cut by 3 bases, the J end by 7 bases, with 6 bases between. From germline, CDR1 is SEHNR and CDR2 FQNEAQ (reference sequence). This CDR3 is CASSFESGELFF. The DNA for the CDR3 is TGTGCCAGCAGCTTCGAGAGCGGGGAGCTGTTTTTT.

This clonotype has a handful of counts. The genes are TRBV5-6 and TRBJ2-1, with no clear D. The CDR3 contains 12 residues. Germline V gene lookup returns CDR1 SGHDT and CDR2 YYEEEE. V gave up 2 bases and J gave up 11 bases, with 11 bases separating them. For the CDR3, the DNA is TGTGCCAGCAGCTTAGTAGAGAATAAGCAGTTCTTC. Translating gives CASSLVENKQFF.

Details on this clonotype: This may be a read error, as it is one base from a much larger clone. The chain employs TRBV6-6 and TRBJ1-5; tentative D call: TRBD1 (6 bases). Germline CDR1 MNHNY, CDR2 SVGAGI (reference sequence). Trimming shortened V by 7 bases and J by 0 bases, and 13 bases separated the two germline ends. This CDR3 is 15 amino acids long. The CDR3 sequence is CASTLSRGSNQPQHF. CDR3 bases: TGTGCCAGCACCTTGAGCAGGGGTAGCAATCAGCCCCAGCATTTT.

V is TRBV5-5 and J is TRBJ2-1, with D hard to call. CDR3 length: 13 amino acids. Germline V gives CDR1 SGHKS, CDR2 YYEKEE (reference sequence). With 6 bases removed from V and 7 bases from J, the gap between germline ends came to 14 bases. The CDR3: CASMGWDRNEQFF. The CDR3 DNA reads TGTGCCAGCATGGGGTGGGATCGGAATGAGCAGTTCTTC.

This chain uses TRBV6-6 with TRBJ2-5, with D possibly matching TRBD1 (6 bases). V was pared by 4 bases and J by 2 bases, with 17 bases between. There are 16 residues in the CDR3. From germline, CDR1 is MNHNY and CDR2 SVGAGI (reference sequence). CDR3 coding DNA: TGTGCCAGCAGTTCCTCACAGGGATCGGGTCAAGAGACCCAGTACTTC. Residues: CASSSSQGSGQETQYF.

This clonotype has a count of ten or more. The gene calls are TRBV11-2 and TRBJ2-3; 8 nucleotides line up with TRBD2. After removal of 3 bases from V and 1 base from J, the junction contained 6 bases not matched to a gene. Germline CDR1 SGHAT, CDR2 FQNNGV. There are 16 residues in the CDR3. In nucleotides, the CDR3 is TGTGCCAGCAGCTTCTGGAGCGGGGGAGGCACAGATACGCAGTATTTT. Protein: CASSFWSGGGTDTQYF.

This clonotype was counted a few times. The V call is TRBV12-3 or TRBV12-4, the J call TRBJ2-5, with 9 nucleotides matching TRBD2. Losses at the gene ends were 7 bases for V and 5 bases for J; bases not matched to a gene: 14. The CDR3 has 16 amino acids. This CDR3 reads CASNSGPGLAGETQYF. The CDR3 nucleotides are TGTGCCAGCAATTCCGGCCCGGGACTAGCCGGGGAGACCCAGTACTTC.

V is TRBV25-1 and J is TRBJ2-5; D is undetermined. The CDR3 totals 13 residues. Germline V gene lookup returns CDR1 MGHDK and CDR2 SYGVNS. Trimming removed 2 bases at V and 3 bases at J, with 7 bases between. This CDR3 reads CASSERLKETQYF. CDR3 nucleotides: TGTGCCAGCAGTGAAAGGCTTAAAGAGACCCAGTACTTC.

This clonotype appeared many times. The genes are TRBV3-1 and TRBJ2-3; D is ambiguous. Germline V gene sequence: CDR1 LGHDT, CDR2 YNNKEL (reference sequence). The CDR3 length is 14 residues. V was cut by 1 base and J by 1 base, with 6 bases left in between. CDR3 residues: CASSQGPRTDTQYF. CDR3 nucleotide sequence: TGTGCCAGCAGCCAAGGGCCTCGCACAGATACGCAGTATTTT.

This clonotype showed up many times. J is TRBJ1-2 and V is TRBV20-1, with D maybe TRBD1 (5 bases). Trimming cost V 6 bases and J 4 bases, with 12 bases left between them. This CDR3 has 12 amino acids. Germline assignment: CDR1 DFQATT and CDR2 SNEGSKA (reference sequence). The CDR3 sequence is CSAETASYGYTF. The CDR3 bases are TGCAGTGCAGAGACAGCTAGCTATGGCTACACCTTC.

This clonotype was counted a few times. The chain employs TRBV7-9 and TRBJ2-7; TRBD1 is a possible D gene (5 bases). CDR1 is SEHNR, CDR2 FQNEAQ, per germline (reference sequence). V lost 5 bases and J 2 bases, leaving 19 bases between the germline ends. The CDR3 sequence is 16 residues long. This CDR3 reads CASSAGLRGPPYEQYF. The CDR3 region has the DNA TGTGCCAGCAGCGCTGGCCTAAGGGGCCCCCCCTACGAGCAGTACTTC.

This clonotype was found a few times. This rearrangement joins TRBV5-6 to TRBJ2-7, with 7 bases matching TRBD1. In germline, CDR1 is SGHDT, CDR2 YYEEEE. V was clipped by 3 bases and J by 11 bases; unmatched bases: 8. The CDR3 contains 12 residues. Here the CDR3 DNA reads TGTGCCAGCAGCTCAGGGGGATCAAGAGAGTACTTC. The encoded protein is CASSSGGSREYF.

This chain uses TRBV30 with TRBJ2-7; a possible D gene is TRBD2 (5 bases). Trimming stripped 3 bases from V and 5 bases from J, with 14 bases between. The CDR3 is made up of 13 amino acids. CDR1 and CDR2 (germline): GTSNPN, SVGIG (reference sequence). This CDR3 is CAWRGAAGHEQYF. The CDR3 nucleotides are TGTGCCTGGAGGGGTGCCGCGGGCCACGAGCAGTACTTC.

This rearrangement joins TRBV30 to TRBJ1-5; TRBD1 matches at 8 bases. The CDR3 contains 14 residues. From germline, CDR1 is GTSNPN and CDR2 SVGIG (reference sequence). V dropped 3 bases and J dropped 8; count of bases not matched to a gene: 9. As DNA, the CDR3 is TGTGCCTGGAGCCACGGACAGGGAGGAGAGCCCCAGCATTTT. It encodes CAWSHGQGGEPQHF.

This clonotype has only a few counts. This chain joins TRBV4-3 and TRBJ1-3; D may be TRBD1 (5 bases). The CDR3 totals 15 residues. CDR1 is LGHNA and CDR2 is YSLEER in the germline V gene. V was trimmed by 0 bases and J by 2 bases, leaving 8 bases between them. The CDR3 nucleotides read TGCGCCAGCAGCCAAGATCTAGGGGCTGGAAACACCATATATTTT. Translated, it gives CASSQDLGAGNTIYF.

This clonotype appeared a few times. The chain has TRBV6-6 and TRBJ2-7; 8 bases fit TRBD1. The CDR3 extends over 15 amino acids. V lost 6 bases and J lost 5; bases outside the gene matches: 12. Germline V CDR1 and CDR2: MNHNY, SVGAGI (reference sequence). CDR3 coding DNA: TGTGCCAGCAGAGACCATAGACAGGGGTCCCACGAGCAGTACTTC. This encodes CASRDHRQGSHEQYF.